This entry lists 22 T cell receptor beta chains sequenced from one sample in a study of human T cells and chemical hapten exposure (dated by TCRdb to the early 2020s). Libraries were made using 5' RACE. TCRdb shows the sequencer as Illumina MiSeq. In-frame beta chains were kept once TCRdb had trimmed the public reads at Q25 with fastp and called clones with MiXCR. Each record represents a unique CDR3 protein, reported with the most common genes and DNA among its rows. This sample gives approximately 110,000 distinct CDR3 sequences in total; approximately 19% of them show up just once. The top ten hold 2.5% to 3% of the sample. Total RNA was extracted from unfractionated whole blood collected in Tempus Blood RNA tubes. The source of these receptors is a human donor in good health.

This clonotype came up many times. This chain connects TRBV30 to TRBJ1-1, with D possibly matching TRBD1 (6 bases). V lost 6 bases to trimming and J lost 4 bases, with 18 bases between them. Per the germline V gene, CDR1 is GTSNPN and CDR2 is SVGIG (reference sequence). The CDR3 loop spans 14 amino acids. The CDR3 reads CACTKQGLGTEAFF. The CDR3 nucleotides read TGTGCCTGCACCAAACAGGGCTTGGGCACTGAAGCTTTCTTT.

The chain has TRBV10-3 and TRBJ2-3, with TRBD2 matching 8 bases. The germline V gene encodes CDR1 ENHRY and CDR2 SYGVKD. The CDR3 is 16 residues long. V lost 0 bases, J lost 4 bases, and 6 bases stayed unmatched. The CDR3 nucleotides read TGTGCCATCAGTGAGTCTAGCGGGAATGTCCCAGATACGCAGTATTTT. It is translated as CAISESSGNVPDTQYF.

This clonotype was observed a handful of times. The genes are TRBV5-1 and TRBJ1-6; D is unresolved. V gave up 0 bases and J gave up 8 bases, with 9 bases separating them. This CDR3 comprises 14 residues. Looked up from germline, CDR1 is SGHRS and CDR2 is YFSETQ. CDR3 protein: CASSLVADYSPLHF. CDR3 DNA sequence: TGCGCCAGCAGCTTGGTGGCGGATTATTCACCCCTCCACTTT.

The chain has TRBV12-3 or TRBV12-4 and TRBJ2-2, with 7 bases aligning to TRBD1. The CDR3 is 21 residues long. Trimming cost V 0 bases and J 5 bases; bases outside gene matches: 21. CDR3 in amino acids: CASSLATSLRRRQGRTGELFF. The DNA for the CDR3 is TGTGCCAGCAGTTTAGCGACATCTCTGCGTCGGAGACAGGGAAGGACCGGGGAGCTGTTTTTT.

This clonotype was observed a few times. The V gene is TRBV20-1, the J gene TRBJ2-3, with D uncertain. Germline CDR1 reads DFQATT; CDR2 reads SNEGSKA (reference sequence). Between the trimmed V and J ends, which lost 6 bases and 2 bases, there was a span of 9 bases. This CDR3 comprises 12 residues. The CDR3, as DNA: TGCAGTGCGAGAAAACCCACAGATACGCAGTATTTT. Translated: CSARKPTDTQYF.

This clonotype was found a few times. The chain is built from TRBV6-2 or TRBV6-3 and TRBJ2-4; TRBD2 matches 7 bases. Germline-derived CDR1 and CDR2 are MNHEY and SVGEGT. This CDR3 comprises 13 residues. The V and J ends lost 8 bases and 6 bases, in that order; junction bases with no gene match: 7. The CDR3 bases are TGTGCCAGCGCGGTGGGGAGGGGAAACATTCAGTACTTC. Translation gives CASAVGRGNIQYF.

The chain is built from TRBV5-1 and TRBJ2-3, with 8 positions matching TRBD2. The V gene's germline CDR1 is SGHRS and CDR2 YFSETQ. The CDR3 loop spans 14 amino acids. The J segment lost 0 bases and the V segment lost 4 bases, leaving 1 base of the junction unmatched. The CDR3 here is CASSRTSSTDTQYF. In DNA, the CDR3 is TGCGCCAGCAGCCGGACTAGCAGCACAGATACGCAGTATTTT.

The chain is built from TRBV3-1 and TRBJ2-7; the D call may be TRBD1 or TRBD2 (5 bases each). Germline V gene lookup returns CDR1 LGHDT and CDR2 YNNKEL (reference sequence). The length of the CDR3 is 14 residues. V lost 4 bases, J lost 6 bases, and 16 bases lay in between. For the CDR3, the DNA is TGTGCCAGCAGCCCCGGGACGCGGCCTTCCGAGCAGTACTTC. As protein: CASSPGTRPSEQYF.

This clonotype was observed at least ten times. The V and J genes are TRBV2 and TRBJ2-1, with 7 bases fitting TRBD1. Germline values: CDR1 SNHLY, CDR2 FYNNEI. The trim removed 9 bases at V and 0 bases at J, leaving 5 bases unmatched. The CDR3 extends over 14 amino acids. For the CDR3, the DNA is TGTGCCAGAGCGACAGGGAGCTCCTACAATGAGCAGTTCTTC. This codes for CARATGSSYNEQFF.

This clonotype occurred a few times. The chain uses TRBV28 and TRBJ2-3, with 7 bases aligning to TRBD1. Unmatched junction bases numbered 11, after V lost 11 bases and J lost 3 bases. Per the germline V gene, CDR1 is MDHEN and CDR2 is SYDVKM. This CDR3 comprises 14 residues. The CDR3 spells CAGQDRKGTDTQYF. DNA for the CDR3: TGTGCCGGACAGGACAGGAAAGGAACAGATACGCAGTATTTT.

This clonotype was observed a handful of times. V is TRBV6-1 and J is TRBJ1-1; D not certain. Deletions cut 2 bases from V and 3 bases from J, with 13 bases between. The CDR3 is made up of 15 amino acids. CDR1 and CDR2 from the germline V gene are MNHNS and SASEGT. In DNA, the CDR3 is TGTGCCAGCAGTGAATTTGGGCTCCTGGACACTGAAGCTTTCTTT. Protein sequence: CASSEFGLLDTEAFF.

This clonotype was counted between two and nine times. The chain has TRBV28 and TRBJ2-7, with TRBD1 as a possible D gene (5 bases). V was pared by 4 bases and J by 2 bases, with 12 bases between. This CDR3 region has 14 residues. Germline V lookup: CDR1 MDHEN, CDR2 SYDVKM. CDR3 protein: CASSSSWGPYEQYF. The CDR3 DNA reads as TGTGCCAGCAGTTCCTCTTGGGGCCCCTACGAGCAGTACTTC.

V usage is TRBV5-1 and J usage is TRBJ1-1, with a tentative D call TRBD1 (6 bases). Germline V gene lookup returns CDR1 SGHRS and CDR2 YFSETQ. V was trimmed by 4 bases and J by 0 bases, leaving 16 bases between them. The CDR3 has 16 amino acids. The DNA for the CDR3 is TGCGCCAGCAGCATCGGACAGACAGCCCTGAACACTGAAGCTTTCTTT. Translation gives CASSIGQTALNTEAFF.

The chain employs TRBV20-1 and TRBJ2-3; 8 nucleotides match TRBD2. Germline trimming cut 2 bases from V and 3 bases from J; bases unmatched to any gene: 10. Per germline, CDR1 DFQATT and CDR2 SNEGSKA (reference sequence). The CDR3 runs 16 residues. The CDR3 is CSARTKAGVSTDTQYF. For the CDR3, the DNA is TGCAGTGCTAGAACTAAAGCGGGAGTCTCAACAGATACGCAGTATTTT.

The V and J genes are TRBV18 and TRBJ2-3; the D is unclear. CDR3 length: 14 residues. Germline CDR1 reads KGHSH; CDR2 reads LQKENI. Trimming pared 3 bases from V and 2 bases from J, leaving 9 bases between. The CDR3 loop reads CASSPEQATDTQYF. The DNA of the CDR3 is TGTGCCAGCTCACCGGAGCAAGCCACAGATACGCAGTATTTT. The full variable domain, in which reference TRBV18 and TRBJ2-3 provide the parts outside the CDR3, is NAGVMQNPRHLVRRRGQEARLRCSPMKGHSHVYWYRQLPEEGLKFMVYLQKENIIDESGMPKERFSAEFPKEGPSILRIQQVVRGDSAAYFCASSPEQATDTQYFGPGTRLTVL.

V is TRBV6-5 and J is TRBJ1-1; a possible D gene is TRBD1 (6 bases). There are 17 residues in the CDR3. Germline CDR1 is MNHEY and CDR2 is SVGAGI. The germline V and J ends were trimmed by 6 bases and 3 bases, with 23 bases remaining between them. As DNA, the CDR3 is TGTGCCAGCAGCCTTAGGGGGGTTGGTAGGTTGGACACTGAAGCTTTCTTT. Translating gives CASSLRGVGRLDTEAFF.

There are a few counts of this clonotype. The DNA for the CDR3 is TGTGCCAGCAGAGAGACAGATACGCAGTATTTT. Its protein product is CASRETDTQYF. The rearrangement links TRBV2 to TRBJ2-3; D gene uncertain. V lost 6 bases and J lost 3, with 4 bases in between. Germline lookup yields CDR1 SNHLY and CDR2 FYNNEI. The CDR3 is made up of 11 amino acids.

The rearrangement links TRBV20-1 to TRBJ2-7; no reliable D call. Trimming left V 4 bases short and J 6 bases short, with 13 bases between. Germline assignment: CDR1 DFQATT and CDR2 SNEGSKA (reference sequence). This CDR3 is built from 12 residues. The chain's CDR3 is CSANGRNCEQYF. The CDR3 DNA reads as TGCAGTGCTAACGGCCGAAACTGCGAGCAGTACTTC.

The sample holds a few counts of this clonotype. The CDR3: CSAGAGDYGYTF. The CDR3 DNA reads TGCAGTGCAGGGGCTGGGGACTATGGCTACACCTTC. V and J are TRBV20-1 and TRBJ1-2; D perhaps matches TRBD1 (5 bases). This CDR3 contains 12 residues. V was clipped by 6 bases and J by 3 bases, with 11 bases between them. Germline V CDR1 and CDR2: DFQATT, SNEGSKA (reference sequence).

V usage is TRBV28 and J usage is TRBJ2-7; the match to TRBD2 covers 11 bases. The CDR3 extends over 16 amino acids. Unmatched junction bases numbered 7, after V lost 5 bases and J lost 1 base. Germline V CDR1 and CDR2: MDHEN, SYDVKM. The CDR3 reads CASSPMGLAVSYEQYF. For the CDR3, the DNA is TGTGCCAGCAGTCCTATGGGACTAGCGGTTTCCTACGAGCAGTACTTC.

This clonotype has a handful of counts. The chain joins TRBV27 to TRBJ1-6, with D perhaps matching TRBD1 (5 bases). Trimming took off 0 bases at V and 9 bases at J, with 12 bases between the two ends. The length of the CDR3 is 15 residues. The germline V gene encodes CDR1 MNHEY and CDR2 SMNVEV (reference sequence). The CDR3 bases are TGTGCCAGCAGTTTATCGCAGGGTGGGGGTTCACCCCTCCACTTT. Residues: CASSLSQGGGSPLHF.

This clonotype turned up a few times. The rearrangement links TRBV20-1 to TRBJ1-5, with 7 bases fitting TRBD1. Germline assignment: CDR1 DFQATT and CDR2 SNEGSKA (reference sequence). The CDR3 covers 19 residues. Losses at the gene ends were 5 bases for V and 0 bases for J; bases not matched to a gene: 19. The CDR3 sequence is CSALRSQGVPIGSNQPQHF. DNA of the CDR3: TGCAGTGCTCTCAGGAGCCAGGGGGTCCCTATTGGTAGCAATCAGCCCCAGCATTTT.